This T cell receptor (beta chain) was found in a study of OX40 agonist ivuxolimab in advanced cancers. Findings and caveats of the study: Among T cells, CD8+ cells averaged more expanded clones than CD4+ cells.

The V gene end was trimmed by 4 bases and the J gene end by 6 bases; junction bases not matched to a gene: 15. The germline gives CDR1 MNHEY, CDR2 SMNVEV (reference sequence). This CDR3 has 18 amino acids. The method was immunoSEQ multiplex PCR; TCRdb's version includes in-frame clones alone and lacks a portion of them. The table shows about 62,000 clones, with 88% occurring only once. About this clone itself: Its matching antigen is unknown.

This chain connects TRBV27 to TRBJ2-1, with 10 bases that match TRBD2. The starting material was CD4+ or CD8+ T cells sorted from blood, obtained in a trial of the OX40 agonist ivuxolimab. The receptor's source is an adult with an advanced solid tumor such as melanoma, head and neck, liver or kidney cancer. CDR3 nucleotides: TGTGCCAGCAGTTCCTATTCTTCGCTAGCGGGGGACCTCAATGAGCAGTTCTTC. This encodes CASSSYSSLAGDLNEQFF.